These 23 T cell receptor beta chains originate from one sample sequenced in a study of T cell clonotyping in hematopoietic cell transplantation. Some clones are missing from TCRdb's copy, which holds only in-frame ones; the method was immunoSEQ multiplex PCR. Here the sample spans about 7,700 clones, 94% being singletons. The specimen comprised peripheral blood mononuclear cells, sampled 30 days after allogeneic stem cell transplant. The receptor set was obtained from a male patient aged 60-70 years who had an allogeneic stem cell transplant from an unrelated donor, so T cells may come from the graft donor. Some clones in this sample may be carry-over from other donors' samples.

The chain is built from TRBV5-6 and TRBJ1-1; no definite D call. The CDR3 has 13 residues. V lost 1 base and J 3 bases, leaving 7 bases between the germline ends. CDR1 is SGHDT and CDR2 is YYEEEE in the germline V gene. This chain's CDR3 is CASSLSRYTEAFF. The CDR3 DNA reads as TGTGCCAGCAGCTTGTCGCGGTACACTGAAGCTTTCTTT.

Comments on this clone: Other DNA sequences in the sample encode the same CDR3. The rearrangement links TRBV7-6 to TRBJ2-7; D might be TRBD1 or TRBD2, each matching 5 bases. CDR1 is SGHVS, CDR2 FNYEAQ, per germline. The CDR3 consists of 13 residues. V lost 5 bases, J lost 3 bases, and 11 bases lay in between. The CDR3 DNA reads TGTGCCAGCAGCCCGGGACCCAACTACGAGCAGTACTTC. Protein: CASSPGPNYEQYF.

This clone was seen once. V is TRBV7-8 and J is TRBJ2-6; 8 bases are a match to TRBD1. V lost 1 base to trimming and J lost 3 bases; unmatched junction nucleotides: 5. The germline CDR1 and CDR2 sequences are SGHVS and FQNEAQ. The CDR3 loop spans 17 amino acids. Here the CDR3 reads CASSLVSGGGGANVLTF. The DNA of the CDR3 is TGTGCCAGCAGCTTAGTATCAGGGGGCGGTGGGGCCAACGTCCTGACTTTC.

The CDR3 here is CASSVLTYEQYF. The CDR3 coding sequence is TGTGCCAGCAGCGTCCTCACCTACGAGCAGTACTTC. The genes are TRBV2 and TRBJ2-7; D is undetermined. This CDR3 has 12 residues. In germline, CDR1 is SNHLY, CDR2 FYNNEI. V lost 6 bases, J lost 2 bases, and 8 bases lay in between.

The J gene is TRBJ1-2, the V gene TRBV6-1, with D possibly matching TRBD1 (6 bases). In germline, CDR1 is MNHNS, CDR2 SASEGT. The CDR3 runs to 15 residues. Trimming took 0 bases from V and 4 from J, leaving 12 bases between them. In DNA form, the CDR3 reads TGTGCCAGCAGTGAAGCGGGGGGGCCGCTCTATGGCTACACCTTC. It encodes CASSEAGGPLYGYTF.

This chain connects TRBV4-1 to TRBJ1-3; D not resolved. Germline lookup yields CDR1 MGHRA and CDR2 YSYEKL. This CDR3 region has 16 residues. Between the trimmed V and J ends, which lost 1 base and 3 bases, there was a span of 13 bases. The DNA for the CDR3 is TGCGCCAGCAGCCAAGGCGGCAGGAGTTATGGAAACACCATATATTTT. Protein sequence: CASSQGGRSYGNTIYF.

The rearrangement uses TRBV7-3 and TRBJ2-7, with D unclear. This CDR3 contains 14 residues. Trimming took 1 base from V and 1 from J, leaving 8 bases between them. CDR1 SGHTA and CDR2 FQGTGA come from the germline V gene. CDR3 bases: TGTGCCAGCAGCTTAATGGTCGGATCCTACGAGCAGTACTTC. It encodes CASSLMVGSYEQYF.

J is TRBJ2-3 and V is TRBV19, with D perhaps TRBD2 (5 bases). Trimming removed 8 bases from V and 0 bases from J, with 15 bases in between. CDR1 LNHDA and CDR2 SQIVND come from the germline V gene (reference sequence). The length of the CDR3 is 15 residues. CDR3 DNA sequence: TGTGCCAGTCCCTCGAGCGGCCTCAGCACAGATACGCAGTATTTT. It is translated as CASPSSGLSTDTQYF.

This chain joins TRBV27 and TRBJ2-7; 7 bases are a match to TRBD1. V was pared by 6 bases and J by 2 bases, with 22 bases of the junction left unmatched. The CDR3 totals 19 residues. Germline V CDR1 and CDR2: MNHEY, SMNVEV (reference sequence). This chain's CDR3 is CASRNYFLLPGQKPYEQYF. CDR3 sequence (DNA): TGTGCCAGCAGAAATTATTTCCTGTTACCGGGACAGAAGCCCTACGAGCAGTACTTC.

The J gene is TRBJ2-7, the V gene TRBV6-1; D possibly corresponds to TRBD1 (7 bases). The CDR3 is 14 residues long. Germline CDR1 is MNHNS and CDR2 is SASEGT. Deletions cut 6 bases from V and 7 bases from J, with 19 bases between. In DNA, the CDR3 is TGTGCCAGCAGATCCGACAGGGCGGGGAGGGAGCAGTACTTC. Translating it yields CASRSDRAGREQYF.

The chain has TRBV9 and TRBJ1-3; D is uncertain. The germline gives CDR1 SGDLS, CDR2 YYNGEE. V lost 4 bases, J lost 3 bases, and 14 bases lay in between. The CDR3 spans 15 residues. CDR3 nucleotide sequence: TGTGCCAGCAGCCCATCGGCGGTGGTTGGAAACACCATATATTTT. The encoded protein is CASSPSAVVGNTIYF.

The chain employs TRBV5-1 and TRBJ2-1; 9 nucleotides align to TRBD2. This CDR3 has 15 residues. Per germline, CDR1 SGHRS and CDR2 YFSETQ. V trimming: 0 bases; J trimming: 5 bases; junction bases outside the gene matches: 3. CDR3 bases: TGCGCCAGCAGCTTGGTTCTAGCGGGGAACAATGAGCAGTTCTTC. This codes for CASSLVLAGNNEQFF.

In its sample, this clone was seen a few times. The gene calls are TRBV5-1 and TRBJ2-7; D uncertain. This CDR3 has 11 amino acids. The germline V gene encodes CDR1 SGHRS and CDR2 YFSETQ. V was clipped by 1 base and J by 5 bases, with 4 bases between them. This CDR3 reads CASSLIHEQYF. The CDR3 DNA follows: TGCGCCAGCAGCTTGATCCACGAGCAGTACTTC.

The V gene is TRBV11-3, the J gene TRBJ1-2, with D possibly TRBD1 on 5 matching bases. This CDR3 is 15 amino acids long. In germline, CDR1 is SGHNT, CDR2 YENEEA. V was cut by 1 base and J by 0 bases, with 9 bases left in between. The CDR3 loop is CASSLGRGANYGYTF. The DNA for the CDR3 is TGTGCCAGCAGCTTAGGGCGAGGGGCTAACTATGGCTACACCTTC.

The gene calls are TRBV4-3 and TRBJ2-7, with TRBD1 matching over 11 bases. Germline trimming cut 0 bases from V and 6 bases from J; bases unmatched to any gene: 7. The CDR3 is 16 residues long. Germline-derived CDR1 and CDR2 are LGHNA and YSLEER. CDR3 bases: TGCGCCAGCAGCCAAGAATTCGGGACAGGGGGATCCGAGCAGTACTTC. It codes for CASSQEFGTGGSEQYF.

The genes are TRBV27 and TRBJ2-7; the D gene is possibly TRBD1 (6 bases). The CDR3 is 15 residues long. The V end was cut by 4 bases, the J end by 2 bases, with 15 bases between. Germline loops: CDR1 MNHEY, CDR2 SMNVEV (reference sequence). The CDR3 sequence: CASSYAWGQPYEQYF. CDR3 DNA sequence: TGTGCCAGCAGTTATGCGTGGGGGCAGCCCTACGAGCAGTACTTC.

The chain couples TRBV27 to TRBJ2-3; D is ambiguous. Per the germline V gene, CDR1 is MNHEY and CDR2 is SMNVEV (reference sequence). The germline V and J ends were trimmed by 1 base and 0 bases, with 17 bases remaining between them. This CDR3 contains 18 residues. The CDR3: CASSLWPGRTSSTDTQYF. The CDR3 DNA follows: TGTGCCAGCAGTTTATGGCCAGGCCGTACATCTAGCACAGATACGCAGTATTTT.

The chain combines TRBV7-6 with TRBJ2-1; 7 bases line up with TRBD2. Germline CDR1 is SGHVS and CDR2 is FNYEAQ. CDR3 size: 15 residues. J gave up 7 bases and V 5 bases, and 11 bases lay outside the gene matches. The CDR3 reads CASSPPGTILNEQFF. Here the CDR3 DNA reads TGTGCCAGCAGCCCTCCGGGGACTATATTAAATGAGCAGTTCTTC.

The gene calls are TRBV19 and TRBJ2-3; TRBD2 agrees at 7 bases. The CDR3 runs to 15 residues. Germline V gene sequence: CDR1 LNHDA, CDR2 SQIVND (reference sequence). V dropped 8 bases and J dropped 1; count of bases not matched to a gene: 9. CDR3 nucleotides: TGTGCCAGTCTCCCCGGTAGCGGGCGCACAGATACGCAGTATTTT. It specifies CASLPGSGRTDTQYF.

The chain joins TRBV28 to TRBJ1-4; 9 positions agree with TRBD1. With 1 base clipped from V and 2 bases from J, the junction kept 2 bases outside the gene matches. The germline V gene has CDR1 MDHEN and CDR2 SYDVKM. The CDR3 covers 16 residues. CDR3 amino acids: CASSLFGQGTNEKLFF. CDR3 coding DNA: TGTGCCAGCAGTTTATTCGGACAGGGGACTAATGAAAAACTGTTTTTT. The full variable domain, rest sourced from reference TRBV28 and TRBJ1-4, is DVKVTQSSRYLVKRTGEKVFLECVQDMDHENMFWYRQDPGLGLRLIYFSYDVKMKEKGDIPEGYSVSREKKERFSLILESASTNQTSMYLCASSLFGQGTNEKLFFGSGTQLSVL.

In regard to this clone: Mismatch with germline at one junction end may stem from a read error. The V gene is TRBV4-2, the J gene TRBJ1-4; 7 positions agree with TRBD1. This CDR3 has 14 amino acids. Germline lookup yields CDR1 LGHNA and CDR2 YNFKEQ. CDR3 in amino acids: CASRRGQGNEKLFF. The CDR3, as DNA: TGTGCCAGCAGAAGGGGGCAGGGTAATGAAAAGCTGTTTTTT.

In its sample, this clone was seen a few times. The gene calls are TRBV15 and TRBJ1-5; 7 bases agree with TRBD1. CDR3 length: 15 residues. CDR1 and CDR2 from the germline V gene are LNHNV and YYDKDF (reference sequence). V was clipped by 0 bases and J by 5 bases; unmatched bases: 4. The CDR3 sequence is CATSRDKGAYQPQHF. The CDR3 bases are TGTGCCACCAGCAGAGATAAGGGGGCGTATCAGCCCCAGCATTTT.

This chain joins TRBV29-1 and TRBJ2-3, with TRBD1 identical over 7 bases. CDR3 length: 15 residues. Germline assignment: CDR1 SQVTM and CDR2 ANQGSEA. The V and J ends lost 7 bases and 0 bases, in that order; junction bases with no gene match: 10. CDR3 amino acids: CSALGTAISTDTQYF. The DNA for the CDR3 is TGCAGCGCGCTAGGGACAGCTATTAGCACAGATACGCAGTATTTT.